The 15 T cell receptor beta chains below come from one sample, sequenced in a study of long-term antiretroviral therapy in people with HIV. Survey level was the resolution at which the v3.0 immunoSEQ assay ran. The method was immunoSEQ multiplex PCR; TCRdb's version includes in-frame clones alone and lacks a portion of them. Of tens of thousands of clones in the sample, under 90% are singletons; the top ten hold around 11%. The sample in question was unsorted PBMCs, obtained 2.4 years after starting antiretroviral therapy. These receptor sequences come from a man aged 35-49 years with HIV.

The CDR3 reads CASRSRTPGHLNQPQHF. The CDR3 DNA reads TGTGCCAGCAGGTCCCGTACTCCGGGACATCTAAACCAGCCCCAGCATTTT. V gene TRBV28 combines with J gene TRBJ1-5, with a tentative D call TRBD1 (6 bases). The germline V and J ends were trimmed by 6 bases and 7 bases, with 25 bases remaining between them. Per germline, CDR1 MDHEN and CDR2 SYDVKM. The CDR3 is 17 residues long.

V and J are TRBV29-1 and TRBJ2-2; TRBD1 matches at 8 bases. J gave up 7 bases and V 7 bases, and 5 bases lay outside the gene matches. This CDR3 is 12 amino acids long. Germline CDR1 and CDR2: SQVTM and ANQGSEA. This CDR3 reads CSAPGGHGELFF. The CDR3 DNA is TGCAGCGCCCCAGGGGGCCACGGGGAGCTGTTTTTT.

This chain uses TRBV29-1 with TRBJ2-7; 10 bases map to TRBD1. Germline values: CDR1 SQVTM, CDR2 ANQGSEA. The CDR3 has 14 amino acids. V gave up 4 bases and J gave up 0 bases; unmatched junction bases: 3. CDR3 protein: CSVVWTGGSYEQYF. CDR3 bases: TGCAGCGTTGTCTGGACAGGGGGCTCCTACGAGCAGTACTTC.

The genes are TRBV7-3 and TRBJ1-1, with 7 bases lining up with TRBD1. The CDR3 extends over 17 amino acids. The junction had 15 bases not matched to a gene; V was cut back by 5 bases and J by 3 bases. Germline lookup yields CDR1 SGHTA and CDR2 FQGTGA. In nucleotides, the CDR3 is TGTGCCAGCAGCCCTACCCGACAGGGAACTCGTCACACTGAAGCTTTCTTT. Amino acid sequence: CASSPTRQGTRHTEAFF.

This sequence joins TRBV7-2 and TRBJ2-7; 9 nucleotides line up with TRBD2. This CDR3 has 17 residues. Germline-derived CDR1 and CDR2 are SGHTA and FQGNSA. V was pared by 1 base and J by 4 bases, with 11 bases of the junction left unmatched. The CDR3 nucleotides are TGTGCCAGCAGCTTAGTTGTGGCTAGCGGGAAAGGGTACGAGCAGTACTTC. It specifies CASSLVVASGKGYEQYF.

This clone was seen a handful of times. This sequence joins TRBV4-3 and TRBJ2-2; 15 bases match TRBD2. CDR1 and CDR2 from the germline V gene are LGHNA and YSLEER. Trimming at V came to 5 bases and at J to 9 bases, leaving 4 bases not matched to a gene. This CDR3 is built from 15 residues. The DNA for the CDR3 is TGCGCCAGCAGCACGGGACTAGCGGGAGGCAGGGAGCTGTTTTTT. Translation gives CASSTGLAGGRELFF.

This clone counts as medium-sized. The V call is TRBV6-4, the J call TRBJ1-5; a possible D gene is TRBD1 (6 bases). There are 19 residues in the CDR3. Trimming took 5 bases from V and 2 from J, leaving 25 bases between them. Germline values: CDR1 MRHNA, CDR2 SNTAGT. Here the CDR3 reads CASSPRGQDQPEGNQPQHF. The CDR3 DNA reads TGTGCCAGCAGTCCACGGGGGCAGGACCAACCTGAGGGCAATCAGCCCCAGCATTTT.

The genes are TRBV11-2 and TRBJ2-7; D might be TRBD1 or TRBD2, each matching 5 bases. Trimming removed 5 bases at V and 4 bases at J, with 9 bases between. This CDR3 spans 12 amino acids. Germline V gives CDR1 SGHAT, CDR2 FQNNGV. CDR3 bases: TGTGCCAGCAGCCCCGAGGGGTACGAGCAGTACTTC. Protein sequence: CASSPEGYEQYF.

The chain couples TRBV19 to TRBJ1-2, with TRBD1 as a possible D gene (5 bases). CDR3 length: 15 residues. Germline V gene lookup returns CDR1 LNHDA and CDR2 SQIVND (reference sequence). V was shortened by 3 bases and J by 2 bases, with 13 bases between the two germline ends. As DNA, the CDR3 is TGTGCCAGTAGTATGGAGGGGAGGTCGAACTATGGCTACACCTTC. It encodes CASSMEGRSNYGYTF.

The chain combines TRBV7-2 with TRBJ2-7; 7 bases fit TRBD2. J was trimmed by 3 bases and V by 4 bases; bases with no gene match: 6. The CDR3 totals 14 residues. Per germline, CDR1 SGHTA and CDR2 FQGNSA. CDR3 nucleotide sequence: TGTGCCAGCAGCTCCCCGGGGGGAAACTACGAGCAGTACTTC. Amino acids: CASSSPGGNYEQYF.

V is TRBV11-3 and J is TRBJ2-1; 7 nucleotides agree with TRBD2. CDR1 and CDR2 from the germline V gene are SGHNT and YENEEA. There are 16 residues in the CDR3. Trimming removed 1 base from V and 3 bases from J; junction bases left unmatched: 6. The DNA for the CDR3 is TGTGCCAGCAGCTTAGTGGCGGGGGTGAACTACAATGAGCAGTTCTTC. Its protein product is CASSLVAGVNYNEQFF.

CDR3 coding DNA: TGTGCCAGTAGCCACAGGACCTCCTACGAGCAGTACTTC. Translating it yields CASSHRTSYEQYF. This sequence joins TRBV19 and TRBJ2-7; a weak D match, TRBD1 (5 bases). Trimming took 6 bases from V and 0 from J, leaving 9 bases between them. Per germline, CDR1 LNHDA and CDR2 SQIVND (reference sequence). This CDR3 contains 13 residues.

The CDR3 DNA follows: TGTGCCAGCAGCTTATCTAGCGGGGGGATCCTCTACAATGAGCAGTTCTTC. It codes for CASSLSSGGILYNEQFF. The chain combines TRBV11-2 with TRBJ2-1; 11 bases agree with TRBD2. CDR3 size: 17 residues. Germline values: CDR1 SGHAT, CDR2 FQNNGV. Trimming removed 2 bases from V and 3 bases from J; junction bases left unmatched: 6.

This clone was observed a few times. The CDR3, as DNA: TGTGCCAGCAGCTTCCAGGACACTGCTAAAACTGAAGCTTTCTTT. Protein sequence: CASSFQDTAKTEAFF. The rearrangement links TRBV11-2 to TRBJ1-1; D may be TRBD1 (5 bases). CDR1 and CDR2 from the germline V gene are SGHAT and FQNNGV. Trimming cost V 3 bases and J 5 bases, with 16 bases left between them. There are 15 residues in the CDR3.

Worth noting for this clone: The same CDR3 also results from other DNA sequences found in this sample. The chain has TRBV20-1 and TRBJ1-3; D is undetermined. The CDR3 spans 11 residues. Looked up from germline, CDR1 is DFQATT and CDR2 is SNEGSKA (reference sequence). The V end lost 6 bases, the J end lost 4 bases, and 7 bases lay between the germline ends. The CDR3 DNA reads as TGCAGTGCCAAACAGGGAAACACCATATATTTT. It encodes CSAKQGNTIYF.